The 18 T cell receptor beta chains given below trace back to one sample, sequenced in a study of T cell repertoires in cytomegalovirus infection (dated by TCRdb to between 2018 and 2021). Sequencing took place on an Illumina HiSeq 1500. TCRdb passed the public sequencing reads through fastp at Q25 and MiXCR, retaining productive beta sequences. Each entry merges the rows of one CDR3 protein and shows their most common DNA and genes. Counted in this sample were 450,000 to 600,000 distinct CDR3 sequences; around 30% of them appeared once. The top ten hold roughly 15% of the sample. In the paper's terms, the treatment or condition label means: in vitro stimulation with specific CMV peptide epitopes to enrich CMV-specific T cells. For these receptors, no antigen is known. Here the sequenced sample was cultured PBMCs, taken from culture after CMV antigen stimulation. The receptors here all came from a human donor in good health (CMV status not recorded). Some clones in this sample may be carry-over from other donors' samples.

In its sample, this clonotype was seen many times. The chain carries TRBV7-2 and TRBJ2-1; 11 nucleotides agree with TRBD2. With 1 base clipped from V and 3 bases from J, the junction kept 8 bases outside the gene matches. Germline assignment: CDR1 SGHTA and CDR2 FQGNSA. The CDR3 sequence is 18 residues long. The CDR3 here is CASSLVAGGPGIYNEQFF. For the CDR3, the DNA is TGTGCCAGCAGCTTAGTAGCGGGAGGGCCCGGAATCTACAATGAGCAGTTCTTC.

In its sample, this clonotype was seen a few times. The gene calls are TRBV7-6 and TRBJ1-3; 8 positions agree with TRBD1. Looked up from germline, CDR1 is SGHVS and CDR2 is FNYEAQ. The CDR3 totals 15 residues. Losses at the gene ends were 0 bases for V and 7 bases for J; bases not matched to a gene: 5. CDR3 in amino acids: CASSLAQGAANTIYF. CDR3 DNA sequence: TGTGCCAGCAGCTTAGCCCAGGGGGCGGCGAACACCATATATTTT.

The chain couples TRBV20-1 to TRBJ1-1; 8 nucleotides line up with TRBD1. CDR3 length equals 16 residues. CDR1 is DFQATT and CDR2 is SNEGSKA in the germline V gene (reference sequence). V shed 3 bases and J 4 bases; nucleotides not matched to a gene: 13. DNA for the CDR3: TGCAGTGCTAGCGGTAGGGGACAGGAACAAAGCACTGAAGCTTTCTTT. This sequence encodes CSASGRGQEQSTEAFF.

The J gene is TRBJ2-6, the V gene TRBV7-9; D gene ambiguous. This CDR3 is 15 amino acids long. The germline CDR1 and CDR2 sequences are SEHNR and FQNEAQ (reference sequence). V lost 5 bases and J lost 4, with 12 bases in between. The CDR3 region has the DNA TGTGCCAGCAGCACCGTTTTAGGAGGGGCCAACGTCCTGACTTTC. Translating it yields CASSTVLGGANVLTF.

This clonotype was recorded only once. V gene TRBV14 combines with J gene TRBJ2-3; 7 bases agree with TRBD1. The V and J ends lost 3 bases and 4 bases, in that order; junction bases with no gene match: 13. Germline-derived CDR1 and CDR2 are SGHDN and FVKESK. The CDR3 totals 17 residues. The CDR3 here is CASSQKDRLRGADTQYF. The CDR3 DNA follows: TGTGCCAGCAGCCAGAAGGACAGGTTGCGAGGTGCAGATACGCAGTATTTT.

V gene TRBV28 combines with J gene TRBJ1-5; possible D gene TRBD1, 6 bases. Trimming left V 3 bases short and J 1 base short, with 13 bases between. CDR1 is MDHEN and CDR2 is SYDVKM in the germline V gene. CDR3 length: 16 amino acids. CDR3 sequence (DNA): TGTGCCAGCAGTTTTAGGGGGACCCTAAGCAATCAGCCCCAGCATTTT. It is translated as CASSFRGTLSNQPQHF.

This clonotype was counted only a few times. V and J are TRBV7-2 and TRBJ2-1; D unclear. The CDR3 loop spans 14 amino acids. Trimming left V 1 base short and J 7 bases short, with 11 bases between. Germline CDR1 is SGHTA and CDR2 is FQGNSA. Here the CDR3 DNA reads TGTGCCAGCAGCTTAGGATTCATGGGTAATGAGCAGTTCTTC. It is translated as CASSLGFMGNEQFF.

The V gene is TRBV6-5, the J gene TRBJ2-7; 9 bases align to TRBD1. Per germline, CDR1 MNHEY and CDR2 SVGAGI. This CDR3 has 14 amino acids. Trimming at V came to 6 bases and at J to 2 bases, leaving 5 bases not matched to a gene. The CDR3 spells CASRRRQGAYEQYV. The CDR3 nucleotides read TGTGCCAGCAGGCGACGACAGGGGGCCTACGAGCAGTACGTC.

Only a few counts were recorded for this clonotype. The V gene is TRBV7-9, the J gene TRBJ1-5; D might be TRBD1 (5 bases). CDR1 SEHNR and CDR2 FQNEAQ come from the germline V gene (reference sequence). The CDR3 is 15 amino acids. Trimming pared 4 bases from V and 3 bases from J, leaving 13 bases between. CDR3 sequence reads: CASSSGQTNNQPQHF. The CDR3 DNA sequence: TGTGCCAGCAGCTCGGGGCAGACAAACAATCAGCCCCAGCATTTT.

The chain couples TRBV5-4 to TRBJ2-7; 7 bases align to TRBD2. The germline CDR1 and CDR2 sequences are SGHNT and YYREEE (reference sequence). V lost 0 bases and J lost 5; bases outside the gene matches: 5. The CDR3 loop spans 14 amino acids. CDR3 coding DNA: TGTGCCAGCAGCTTGGGTGGGAGGGGTCACGAGCAGTACGTC. It is translated as CASSLGGRGHEQYV.

This clonotype was seen ten or more times. At one boundary the junction diverges from the germline segment, which might be a read error. The V and J genes are TRBV7-7 and TRBJ2-1; D unclear. CDR1 is SSHAT, CDR2 FNYEAQ, per germline (reference sequence). The length of the CDR3 is 13 residues. The CDR3: CASSPGRRSEQFF. The DNA of the CDR3 is TGTGCTAGCAGCCCCGGGCGGCGCAGTGAGCAGTTCTTC.

In this sample, this clonotype turned up once. Here the CDR3 reads CASSRAGDSSDTQYF. The CDR3, as DNA: TGTGCCAGCAGCAGAGCGGGAGACTCCTCAGATACGCAGTATTTT. This sequence joins TRBV5-5 and TRBJ2-3, with 8 bases matching TRBD2. The CDR3 covers 15 residues. CDR1 is SGHKS and CDR2 is YYEKEE in the germline V gene (reference sequence). With V trimmed by 4 bases and J by 4 bases, 8 bases remained unmatched.

This clonotype was recorded a few times. The V gene is TRBV14, the J gene TRBJ2-1; 7 nucleotides match TRBD2. Germline CDR1 SGHDN, CDR2 FVKESK. V shed 4 bases, J shed 0 bases, and the junction held 6 bases outside the gene matches. The CDR3 extends over 16 amino acids. CDR3 DNA: TGTGCCAGCAGCCTAAGCGGGGACCTCTCCTACAATGAGCAGTTCTTC. Protein: CASSLSGDLSYNEQFF. Variable domain in full (rest from reference TRBV14 and TRBJ2-1): EAGVTQFPSHSVIEKGQTVTLRCDPISGHDNLYWYRRVMGKEIKFLLHFVKESKQDESGMPNNRFLAERTGGTYSTLKVQPAELEDSGVYFCASSLSGDLSYNEQFFGPGTRLTVL.

This chain links TRBV4-1 with TRBJ2-5; TRBD2 agrees at 7 bases. V trimming: 3 bases; J trimming: 5 bases; junction bases outside the gene matches: 21. The CDR3 has 19 amino acids. CDR1 is MGHRA and CDR2 is YSYEKL in the germline V gene. In nucleotides, the CDR3 is TGCGCCAGCAGCCACGAGATCAAGGCGGGGAGGGCCGTTCGGGAGACCCAGTACTTC. Amino acids: CASSHEIKAGRAVRETQYF.

This clonotype was picked up many times. This chain links TRBV7-2 with TRBJ2-1; D gene unclear. The germline V gene has CDR1 SGHTA and CDR2 FQGNSA. This CDR3 has 13 residues. V was cut by 0 bases and J by 3 bases, with 3 bases left in between. CDR3: CASSLAHYNEQFF. The CDR3, as DNA: TGTGCCAGCAGCTTAGCGCACTACAATGAGCAGTTCTTC. The whole variable domain, remainder taken from reference TRBV7-2 and TRBJ2-1, is GAGVSQSPSNKVTEKGKDVELRCDPISGHTALYWYRQSLGQGLEFLIYFQGNSAPDKSGLPSDRFSAERTGGSVSTLTIQRTQQEDSAVYLCASSLAHYNEQFFGPGTRLTVL.

This clonotype was picked up a small number of times. The chain couples TRBV6-2 or TRBV6-3 to TRBJ2-1, with a weak D call TRBD1 (6 bases). The V gene's germline CDR1 is MNHEY and CDR2 SVGEGT. V was shortened by 5 bases and J by 0 bases, with 14 bases between the two germline ends. This CDR3 spans 16 amino acids. Here the CDR3 DNA reads TGTGCCAGCAGTCCCGGGACAATCCGCTCCTACAATGAGCAGTTCTTC. Translated, it gives CASSPGTIRSYNEQFF.

This chain uses TRBV6-5 with TRBJ2-1; 12 bases are a match to TRBD2. With 4 bases clipped from V and 8 bases from J, the junction kept 9 bases outside the gene matches. Germline V gives CDR1 MNHEY, CDR2 SVGAGI. The CDR3 is 16 amino acids. The CDR3 DNA is TGTGCCAGCAGTTCTACGACTAGCGGGAGAGGGTATGAGCAGTTCTTC. This translates into CASSSTTSGRGYEQFF.

Ten or more counts support this clonotype. The rearrangement links TRBV7-2 to TRBJ1-5, with D unclear. Germline V gene lookup returns CDR1 SGHTA and CDR2 FQGNSA. The CDR3 is made up of 16 amino acids. V shed 1 base and J shed 1 base, with 11 bases lying between them. CDR3 in amino acids: CASSLVGSGSNQPQHF. DNA for the CDR3: TGTGCCAGCAGCTTAGTGGGATCCGGGAGCAATCAGCCCCAGCATTTT.